These 24 T cell receptor beta chains share one sample of origin, sequenced in a study of metastatic and nonmetastatic thyroid tumors. The entire patient cohort was treatment-naive prior to thyroid surgery. TCRdb re-called clones via MiXCR from the PCR reads. This table holds 28,000 or so clones, 16% found once. Sequencing used blood. All receptors derive from a female donor with papillary thyroid cancer or a benign thyroid nodule (not recorded which). Some clones in this sample may be carry-over from other donors' samples.

At least ten counts were recorded for this clone. The chain combines TRBV20-1 with TRBJ2-5; 11 bases align to TRBD2. J gave up 9 bases and V 4 bases, and 7 bases lay outside the gene matches. Germline lookup yields CDR1 DFQATT and CDR2 SNEGSKA (reference sequence). This CDR3 is built from 13 residues. CDR3 protein: CSATGLAEGAQYF. The DNA for the CDR3 is TGCAGTGCTACGGGACTAGCGGAGGGGGCCCAGTACTTC.

This clone ranks as medium-sized. This chain connects TRBV6-1 to TRBJ1-2; D gene ambiguous. CDR1 is MNHNS and CDR2 is SASEGT in the germline V gene. Deletions cut 3 bases from V and 5 bases from J, with 10 bases between. This CDR3 contains 13 residues. CDR3 nucleotide sequence: TGTGCCAGCAGTGAGTCGGGTTTATATGGCTACACCTTC. Translating it yields CASSESGLYGYTF.

The V gene is TRBV12-3 or TRBV12-4, the J gene TRBJ1-2; D unclear. This CDR3 is built from 14 residues. V lost 0 bases and J lost 7, with 12 bases in between. In nucleotides, the CDR3 is TGTGCCAGCAGTTTAGCGGGTGGCAGTGGTGGCTACACCTTC. Protein: CASSLAGGSGGYTF.

Many counts were recorded for this clone. A clone one base away is much larger, so this may be a read error. The conserved phenylalanine or tryptophan normally closing the CDR3 is absent here, so this likely arose from a read error. Within the sample, other DNA sequences also encode this same CDR3. The chain is built from TRBV28 and TRBJ1-5; D call uncertain. CDR1 and CDR2 from the germline V gene are MDHEN and SYDVKM. V lost 8 bases and J lost 6, with 17 bases in between. This CDR3 comprises 14 residues. Here the CDR3 DNA reads TGTGCCAGCGGGGAGACCGTACTGGGTCAGCCCCAGCATCTT. Its protein is CASGETVLGQPQHL.

The table lists this clone with many counts. This specimen includes other DNA sequences encoding the same CDR3. The rearrangement joins TRBV20-1 to TRBJ2-3; D may be TRBD1 (5 bases). Per germline, CDR1 DFQATT and CDR2 SNEGSKA (reference sequence). The CDR3 is made up of 13 amino acids. Trimming removed 6 bases at V and 6 bases at J, with 16 bases between. The chain's CDR3 is CSARIGAVDTQYF. In nucleotides, the CDR3 is TGCAGTGCCCGAATAGGGGCCGTCGATACGCAGTATTTT.

This clone has only a few counts. The CDR3 protein is CASISLSYEQYF. The CDR3 coding sequence is TGTGCCAGCATATCCCTCTCCTACGAGCAGTACTTC. This chain uses TRBV27 with TRBJ2-7; D uncertain. CDR3 length equals 12 residues. The ends were cut back, 7 bases at V and 0 bases at J, with 7 bases in the middle. CDR1 MNHEY and CDR2 SMNVEV come from the germline V gene (reference sequence).

This clone was seen many times. A much larger clone lies a single base off, so this may be a read error. This chain uses TRBV5-1 with TRBJ2-6; 8 nucleotides match TRBD2. Germline V CDR1 and CDR2: SGHRS, YFSETQ. This CDR3 comprises 18 residues. The CDR3 protein is CASSLVRQRETGASVLTF. For the CDR3, the DNA is TGCGCCAGCAGCTTGGTCCGTCAGCGGGAGACTGGGGCCAGCGTCCTGACTTTC.

This clone was observed a few times. V usage is TRBV28 and J usage is TRBJ2-7; TRBD2 is a possible D gene (5 bases). Trimming pared 5 bases from V and 9 bases from J, leaving 11 bases between. This CDR3 spans 11 amino acids. Germline values: CDR1 MDHEN, CDR2 SYDVKM. The CDR3 sequence is CASSPVRGQYF. The CDR3 nucleotides are TGTGCCAGCAGTCCCGTACGGGGGCAGTACTTC. Using reference TRBV28 and TRBJ2-7 for the parts outside the CDR3, the full variable domain is DVKVTQSSRYLVKRTGEKVFLECVQDMDHENMFWYRQDPGLGLRLIYFSYDVKMKEKGDIPEGYSVSREKKERFSLILESASTNQTSMYLCASSPVRGQYFGPGTRLTVT.

This clone was detected many times. The chain couples TRBV19 to TRBJ2-5; possibly TRBD2 for D (5 bases). CDR3 length: 14 residues. V was clipped by 1 base and J by 1 base, with 7 bases between them. The germline V gene has CDR1 LNHDA and CDR2 SQIVND (reference sequence). CDR3 DNA: TGTGCCAGTAGTATAGGAGGGCGCCAAGAGACCCAGTACTTC. This translates into CASSIGGRQETQYF.

Points on this clone: An end of the junction differs from the germline gene, which may be a read error. V is TRBV20-1 and J is TRBJ2-5, with D perhaps TRBD1 (6 bases). CDR3 length: 13 amino acids. In germline, CDR1 is DFQATT, CDR2 SNEGSKA (reference sequence). The CDR3 reads CSARGGHRETKYF. CDR3 coding DNA: TGCAGTGCTAGAGGGGGACATAGGGAGACCAAGTACTTC.

Ten or more counts support this clone. The chain is built from TRBV3-1 and TRBJ1-3, with 9 bases matching TRBD1. The V gene end was trimmed by 4 bases and the J gene end by 4 bases; junction bases not matched to a gene: 5. This CDR3 contains 15 residues. Germline CDR1 and CDR2: LGHDT and YNNKEL (reference sequence). CDR3 DNA: TGTGCCAGCAGCCCGACAGGGGGTCGCGGAAACACCATATATTTT. Translated, it gives CASSPTGGRGNTIYF.

The chain employs TRBV18 and TRBJ2-6; 7 nucleotides agree with TRBD1. This CDR3 is built from 15 residues. The V gene's germline CDR1 is KGHSH and CDR2 LQKENI. V was pared by 6 bases and J by 0 bases, with 2 bases of the junction left unmatched. DNA for the CDR3: TGTGCCAGCTCGGGACAGTCCTCTGGGGCCAACGTCCTGACTTTC. Amino acid sequence: CASSGQSSGANVLTF.

This clone was recorded many times. The V call is TRBV4-2, the J call TRBJ2-1; maybe TRBD2 (6 bases). The CDR3 extends over 16 amino acids. Germline CDR1 is LGHNA and CDR2 is YNFKEQ. The ends were cut back, 1 base at V and 1 base at J, with 11 bases in the middle. The CDR3 coding sequence is TGTGCCAGCAGCCAAGGCTGGGGGGAATCCTACAATGAGCAGTTCTTC. This gives the protein CASSQGWGESYNEQFF.

The V gene is TRBV24-1, the J gene TRBJ2-7; D is possibly TRBD1 or TRBD2 (7 bases each). This CDR3 is 15 amino acids long. CDR1 KGHDR and CDR2 SFDVKD come from the germline V gene. V was pared by 4 bases and J by 0 bases, with 12 bases between. CDR3 sequence reads: CATSDQGGNSYEQYF. In DNA, the CDR3 is TGTGCCACCAGTGACCAGGGGGGGAACTCCTACGAGCAGTACTTC.

Ten or more counts support this clone. The V call is TRBV12-3 or TRBV12-4, the J call TRBJ2-1; 9 bases align to TRBD2. J gave up 6 bases and V 1 base, and 4 bases lay outside the gene matches. CDR3 length equals 15 residues. The CDR3 DNA reads TGTGCCAGCAGTTTAGGGCGGGAGGGCCCCAATGAGCAGTTCTTC. Translated, it gives CASSLGREGPNEQFF.

The chain combines TRBV4-1 with TRBJ2-5; 12 bases fit TRBD2. Trimming took 0 bases from V and 6 from J; bases not matched to a gene: 14. The length of the CDR3 is 19 residues. Germline lookup yields CDR1 MGHRA and CDR2 YSYEKL. DNA for the CDR3: TGCGCCAGCAGCCAAGAGTCTAGCGGGAGGGCAAGTCCATCACAGACCCAGTACTTC. It translates to CASSQESSGRASPSQTQYF.

Many counts were recorded for this clone. Different DNA sequences within this sample yield the same CDR3. This chain connects TRBV29-1 to TRBJ1-1; unclear D gene. The CDR3 contains 12 residues. Germline CDR1 is SQVTM and CDR2 is ANQGSEA. V gave up 6 bases and J gave up 5 bases, with 13 bases separating them. The CDR3 loop reads CSVTDGRTEAFF. DNA for the CDR3: TGCAGCGTAACCGACGGTCGGACTGAAGCTTTCTTT. The whole variable domain, filled in from reference TRBV29-1 and TRBJ1-1, reads SAVISQKPSRDICQRGTSLTIQCQVDSQVTMMFWYRQQPGQSLTLIATANQGSEATYESGFVIDKFPISRPNLTFSTLTVSNMSPEDSSIYLCSVTDGRTEAFFGQGTRLTVV.

This clone was seen at least ten times. This chain links TRBV4-2 with TRBJ2-5; 15 bases are shared with TRBD2. J lost 5 bases, V lost 0 bases, and 1 base had no gene match. This CDR3 region has 16 residues. The germline V gene has CDR1 LGHNA and CDR2 YNFKEQ. The DNA of the CDR3 is TGTGCCAGCAGCCAAGATGGACTAGCGGGAGGGGAGACCCAGTACTTC. Translating it yields CASSQDGLAGGETQYF.

This clone was observed at least ten times. This chain joins TRBV2 and TRBJ1-5; D unclear. V shed 4 bases and J shed 7 bases, with 11 bases lying between them. The germline V gene has CDR1 SNHLY and CDR2 FYNNEI. This CDR3 is built from 13 residues. This CDR3 is CASSAGPRQPQHF. For the CDR3, the DNA is TGTGCCAGCAGTGCTGGCCCCAGGCAGCCCCAGCATTTT. Together with reference TRBV2 and TRBJ1-5, the CDR3 gives the full variable domain: EPEVTQTPSHQVTQMGQEVILRCVPISNHLYFYWYRQILGQKVEFLVSFYNNEISEKSEIFDDQFSVERPDGSNFTLKIRSTKLEDSAMYFCASSAGPRQPQHFGDGTRLSIL.

This clone was seen many times. A read error may explain this, as a much larger clone is one base away. This CDR3 fails to terminate in the conserved phenylalanine or tryptophan, so it likely reflects a read error. This sequence joins TRBV15 and TRBJ2-2; 10 bases are shared with TRBD2. Germline CDR1 is LNHNV and CDR2 is YYDKDF (reference sequence). The CDR3 consists of 16 residues. V lost 0 bases and J lost 8; bases outside the gene matches: 6. CDR3 region: CATSRDLAGDQGELFS. The CDR3 DNA is TGTGCCACCAGCAGAGATCTAGCGGGGGACCAAGGGGAGCTGTTTTCT.

This clone showed up many times. The rearrangement links TRBV27 to TRBJ2-1, with a weak D call TRBD2 (6 bases). The germline V and J ends were trimmed by 3 bases and 8 bases, with 20 bases remaining between them. CDR1 and CDR2 from the germline V gene are MNHEY and SMNVEV (reference sequence). CDR3 length equals 16 residues. The CDR3 sequence: CASSFGPPGLTDEQFF. The DNA of the CDR3 is TGTGCCAGCAGTTTCGGCCCCCCGGGACTGACGGATGAGCAGTTCTTC.

The chain is built from TRBV20-1 and TRBJ2-1, with 10 nucleotides matching TRBD2. Germline CDR1 reads DFQATT; CDR2 reads SNEGSKA (reference sequence). CDR3 length: 17 residues. Losses at the gene ends were 6 bases for V and 8 bases for J; bases not matched to a gene: 19. The CDR3 here is CSAWGGTSDPHWDEQFF. CDR3 sequence (DNA): TGCAGTGCATGGGGGGGGACTAGCGATCCTCACTGGGATGAGCAGTTCTTC.

V usage is TRBV7-2 and J usage is TRBJ2-1; unclear D gene. CDR3 length: 13 amino acids. Germline CDR1 SGHTA, CDR2 FQGNSA. V was pared by 0 bases and J by 10 bases, with 10 bases between. The CDR3, as DNA: TGTGCCAGCAGCTTAGCACCGGCATTAGAGCAGTTCTTC. Translation: CASSLAPALEQFF.

As regards this clone: This CDR3 fails to terminate in the conserved phenylalanine or tryptophan, so it likely reflects a read error. The chain links TRBV3-1 to TRBJ2-4; 7 bases are shared with TRBD1. This CDR3 is built from 16 residues. Germline V gene sequence: CDR1 LGHDT, CDR2 YNNKEL (reference sequence). V dropped 4 bases and J dropped 3; count of bases not matched to a gene: 9. This chain's CDR3 is CASSLNLGQSKNIQYL. CDR3 bases: TGTGCCAGCAGCCTAAACCTGGGACAGAGCAAAAACATTCAGTACTTA.